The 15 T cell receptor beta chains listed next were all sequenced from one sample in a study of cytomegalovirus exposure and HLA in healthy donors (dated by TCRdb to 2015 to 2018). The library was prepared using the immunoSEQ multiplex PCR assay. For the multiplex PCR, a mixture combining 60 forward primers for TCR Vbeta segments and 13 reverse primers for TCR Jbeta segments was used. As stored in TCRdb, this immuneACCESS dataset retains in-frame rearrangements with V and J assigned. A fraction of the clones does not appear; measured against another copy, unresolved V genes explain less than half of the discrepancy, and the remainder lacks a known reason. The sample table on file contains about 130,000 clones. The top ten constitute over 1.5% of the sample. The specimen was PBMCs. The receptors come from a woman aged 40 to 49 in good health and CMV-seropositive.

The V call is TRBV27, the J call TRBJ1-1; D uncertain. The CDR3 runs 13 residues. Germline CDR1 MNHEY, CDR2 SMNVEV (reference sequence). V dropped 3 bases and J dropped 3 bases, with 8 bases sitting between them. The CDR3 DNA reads TGTGCCAGCAGTTTCCGCGCCGACACTGAAGCTTTCTTT. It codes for CASSFRADTEAFF.

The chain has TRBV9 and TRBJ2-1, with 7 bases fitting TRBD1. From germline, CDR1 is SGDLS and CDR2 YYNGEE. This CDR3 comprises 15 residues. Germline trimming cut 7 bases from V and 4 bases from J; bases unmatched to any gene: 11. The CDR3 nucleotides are TGTGCCAGCGGATATGAACAGGGGCGATACAATGAGCAGTTCTTC. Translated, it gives CASGYEQGRYNEQFF. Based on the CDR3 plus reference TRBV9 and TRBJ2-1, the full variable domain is DSGVTQTPKHLITATGQRVTLRCSPRSGDLSVYWYQQSLDQGLQFLIQYYNGEERAKGNILERFSAQQFPDLHSELNLSSLELGDSALYFCASGYEQGRYNEQFFGPGTRLTVL.

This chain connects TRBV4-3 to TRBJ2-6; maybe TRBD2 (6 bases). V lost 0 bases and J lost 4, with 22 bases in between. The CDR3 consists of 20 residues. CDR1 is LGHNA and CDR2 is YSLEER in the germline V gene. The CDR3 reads CASSQDAIISGTAGANVLTF. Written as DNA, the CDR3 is TGCGCCAGCAGCCAAGACGCGATCATTAGCGGAACCGCCGGGGCCAACGTCCTGACTTTC.

CDR3 protein: CAIAITSGAPYEQYF. For the CDR3, the DNA is TGTGCCATCGCCATAACTAGCGGGGCCCCCTACGAGCAGTACTTC. This chain uses TRBV28 with TRBJ2-7; 10 bases match TRBD2. The ends lost 10 bases at V and 2 bases at J; junction bases unmatched: 11. CDR1 is MDHEN, CDR2 SYDVKM, per germline. CDR3 length: 15 amino acids.

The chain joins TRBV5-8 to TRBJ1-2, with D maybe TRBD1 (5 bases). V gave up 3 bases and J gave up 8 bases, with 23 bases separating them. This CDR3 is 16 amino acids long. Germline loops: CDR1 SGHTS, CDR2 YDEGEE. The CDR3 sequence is CASSSGTQSLLGGYTF. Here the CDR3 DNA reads TGTGCCAGCAGCTCTGGGACTCAGTCCCTACTGGGGGGCTACACCTTC. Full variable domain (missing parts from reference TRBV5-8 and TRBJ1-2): EAGVTQSPTHLIKTRGQQATLRCSPISGHTSVYWYQQALGLGLQFLLWYDEGEERNRGNFPPRFSGRQFPNYSSELNVNALELEDSALYLCASSSGTQSLLGGYTFGSGTRLTVV.

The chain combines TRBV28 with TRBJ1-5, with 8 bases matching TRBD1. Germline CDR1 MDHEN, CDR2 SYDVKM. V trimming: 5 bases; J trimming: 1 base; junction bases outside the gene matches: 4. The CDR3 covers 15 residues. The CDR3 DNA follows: TGTGCCAGCAGTCCCGGACAGGGAAGCAATCAGCCCCAGCATTTT. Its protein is CASSPGQGSNQPQHF.

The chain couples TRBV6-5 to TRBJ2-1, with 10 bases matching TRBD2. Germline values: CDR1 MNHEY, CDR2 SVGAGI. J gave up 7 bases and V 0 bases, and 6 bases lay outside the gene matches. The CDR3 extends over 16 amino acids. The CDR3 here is CASSYSGLAGENEQFF. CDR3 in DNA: TGTGCCAGCAGTTACTCGGGTCTAGCGGGAGAGAATGAGCAGTTCTTC.

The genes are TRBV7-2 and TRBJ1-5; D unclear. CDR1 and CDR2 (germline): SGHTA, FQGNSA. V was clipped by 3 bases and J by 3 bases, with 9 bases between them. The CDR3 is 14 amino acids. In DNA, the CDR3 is TGTGCCAGCAGCTTCGGAGGGTTCAATCAGCCCCAGCATTTT. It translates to CASSFGGFNQPQHF.

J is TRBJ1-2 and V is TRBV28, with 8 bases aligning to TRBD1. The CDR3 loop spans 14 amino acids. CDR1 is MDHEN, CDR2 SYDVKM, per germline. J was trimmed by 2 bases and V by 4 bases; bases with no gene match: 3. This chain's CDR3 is CASSSGGVNYGYTF. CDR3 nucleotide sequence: TGTGCCAGCAGTTCAGGGGGCGTGAACTATGGCTACACCTTC.

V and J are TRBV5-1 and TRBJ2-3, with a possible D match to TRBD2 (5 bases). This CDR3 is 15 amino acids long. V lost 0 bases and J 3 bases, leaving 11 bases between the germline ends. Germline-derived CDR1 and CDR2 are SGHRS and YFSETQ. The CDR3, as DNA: TGCGCCAGCAGCTTGGGCCTTGGCGGGACAGATACGCAGTATTTT. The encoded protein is CASSLGLGGTDTQYF.

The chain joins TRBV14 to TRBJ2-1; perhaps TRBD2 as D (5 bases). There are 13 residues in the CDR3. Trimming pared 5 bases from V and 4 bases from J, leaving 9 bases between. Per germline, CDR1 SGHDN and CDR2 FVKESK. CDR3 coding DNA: TGTGCCAGCAGCGGGAGCTTTTACAATGAGCAGTTCTTC. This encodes CASSGSFYNEQFF.

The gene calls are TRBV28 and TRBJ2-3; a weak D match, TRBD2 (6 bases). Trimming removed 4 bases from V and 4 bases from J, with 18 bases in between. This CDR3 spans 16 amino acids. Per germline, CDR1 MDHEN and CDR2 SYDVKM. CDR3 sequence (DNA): TGTGCCAGCAGTTCGGGGGTCGGGGGAAGTGCAGATACGCAGTATTTT. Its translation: CASSSGVGGSADTQYF.

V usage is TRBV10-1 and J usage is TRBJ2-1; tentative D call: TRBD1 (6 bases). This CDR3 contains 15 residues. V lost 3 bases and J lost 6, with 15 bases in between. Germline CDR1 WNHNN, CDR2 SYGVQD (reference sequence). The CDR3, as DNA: TGCGCCAGCAGTGATAGTACAGGGTTTGGCAATGAGCAGTTCTTC. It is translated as CASSDSTGFGNEQFF.

The DNA for the CDR3 is TGTGCCAGCAGCCAAGATTGGGGAGGGCGGACTGAAGCTTTCTTT. Translation gives CASSQDWGGRTEAFF. The chain joins TRBV14 to TRBJ1-1; no reliable D call. V was cut by 0 bases and J by 5 bases, with 13 bases left in between. Germline loops: CDR1 SGHDN, CDR2 FVKESK. The CDR3 runs to 15 residues. Full variable domain (missing parts from reference TRBV14 and TRBJ1-1): EAGVTQFPSHSVIEKGQTVTLRCDPISGHDNLYWYRRVMGKEIKFLLHFVKESKQDESGMPNNRFLAERTGGTYSTLKVQPAELEDSGVYFCASSQDWGGRTEAFFGQGTRLTVV.

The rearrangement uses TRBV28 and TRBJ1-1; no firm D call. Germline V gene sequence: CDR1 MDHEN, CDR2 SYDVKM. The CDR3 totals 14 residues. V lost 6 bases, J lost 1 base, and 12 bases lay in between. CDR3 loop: CASRFGGRNTEAFF. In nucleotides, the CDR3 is TGTGCCAGCAGATTCGGAGGGAGGAACACTGAAGCTTTCTTT.